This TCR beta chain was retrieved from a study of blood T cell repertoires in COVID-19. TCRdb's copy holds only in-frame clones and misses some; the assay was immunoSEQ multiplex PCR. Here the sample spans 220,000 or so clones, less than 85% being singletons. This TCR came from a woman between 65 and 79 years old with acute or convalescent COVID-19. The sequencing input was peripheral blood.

The CDR3, as DNA: TGTGCCAGCAGCGCAACTCGGGACTCTGGAAACACCATATATTTT. Its protein is CASSATRDSGNTIYF. The gene calls are TRBV21-1 and TRBJ1-3. TRBV21-1 is a pseudogene. This CDR3 has 15 residues.